The present T cell receptor beta chain was sequenced within a study of blood T cells in healthy people across ages. It was with a sample-barcoded 5' primer and a J-beta primer mix that a second PCR of roughly 6 to 11 cycles was run. Individual samples furnished no less than 2.5 million CDR3-containing paired-end reads apiece. TCRdb reprocessed the 5' RACE reads with MiXCR, giving one entry per CDR3 protein. The sample has 550,000 to 700,000 distinct CDR3 sequences, roughly 28% seen once. The CDR3 totals 14 residues. From germline, CDR1 is DFQATT and CDR2 SNEGSKA (reference sequence). Trimming stripped 4 bases from V and 0 bases from J, with 11 bases between. Aged roughly 6 to 95, donors were systemically healthy Caucasians from Russia. Isolated PBMCs totaled at least 6 million in each sample.

The material sequenced was blood. The source is a woman aged 70-85 years in good health. The chain joins TRBV20-1 to TRBJ2-3; D may match TRBD1 or TRBD2 (5 bases each). The DNA for the CDR3 is TGCAGTGCTAACCTGGGACCTAGCACAGATACGCAGTATTTT. Its protein product is CSANLGPSTDTQYF.